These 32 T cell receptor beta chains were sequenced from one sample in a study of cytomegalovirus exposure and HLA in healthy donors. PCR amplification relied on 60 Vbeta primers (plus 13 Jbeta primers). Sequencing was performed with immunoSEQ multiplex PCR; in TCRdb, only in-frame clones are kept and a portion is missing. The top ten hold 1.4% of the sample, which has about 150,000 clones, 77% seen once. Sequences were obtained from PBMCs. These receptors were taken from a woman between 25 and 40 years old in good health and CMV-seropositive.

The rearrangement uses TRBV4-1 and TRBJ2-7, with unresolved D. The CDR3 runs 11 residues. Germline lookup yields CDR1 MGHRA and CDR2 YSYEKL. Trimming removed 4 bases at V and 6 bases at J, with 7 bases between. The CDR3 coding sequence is TGCGCCAGCAGCCTTAGTGGCGAGCAGTACTTC. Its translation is CASSLSGEQYF.

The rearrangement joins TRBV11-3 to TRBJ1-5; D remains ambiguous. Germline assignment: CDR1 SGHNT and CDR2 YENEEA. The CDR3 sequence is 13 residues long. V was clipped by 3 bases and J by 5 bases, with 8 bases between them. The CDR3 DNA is TGTGCCAGCAGCTTGTTTCGCGATCAGCCCCAGCATTTT. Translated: CASSLFRDQPQHF.

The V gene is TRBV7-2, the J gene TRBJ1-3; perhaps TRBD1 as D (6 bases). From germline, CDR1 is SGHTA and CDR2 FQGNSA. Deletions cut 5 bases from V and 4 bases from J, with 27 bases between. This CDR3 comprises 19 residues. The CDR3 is CASSPLVEDSAAGGNTIYF. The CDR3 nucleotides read TGTGCCAGCAGCCCCCTTGTTGAGGACAGCGCTGCCGGAGGAAACACCATATATTTT.

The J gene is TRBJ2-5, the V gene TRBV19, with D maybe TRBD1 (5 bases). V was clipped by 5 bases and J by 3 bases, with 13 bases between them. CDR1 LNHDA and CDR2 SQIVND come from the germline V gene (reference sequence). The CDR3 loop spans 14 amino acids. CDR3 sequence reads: CASSVPDIEETQYF. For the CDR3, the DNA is TGTGCCAGTAGTGTACCGGACATTGAAGAGACCCAGTACTTC. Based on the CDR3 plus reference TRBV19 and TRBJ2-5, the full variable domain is DGGITQSPKYLFRKEGQNVTLSCEQNLNHDAMYWYRQDPGQGLRLIYYSQIVNDFQKGDIAEGYSVSREKKESFPLTVTSAQKNPTAFYLCASSVPDIEETQYFGPGTRLLVL.

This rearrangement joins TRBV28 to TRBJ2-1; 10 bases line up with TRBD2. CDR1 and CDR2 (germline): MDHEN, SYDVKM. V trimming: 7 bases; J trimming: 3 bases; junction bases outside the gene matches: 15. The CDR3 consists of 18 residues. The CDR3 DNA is TGTGCCAGCACTCAACGGCCTGAACTAGCGGGATACTACAATGAGCAGTTCTTC. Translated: CASTQRPELAGYYNEQFF.

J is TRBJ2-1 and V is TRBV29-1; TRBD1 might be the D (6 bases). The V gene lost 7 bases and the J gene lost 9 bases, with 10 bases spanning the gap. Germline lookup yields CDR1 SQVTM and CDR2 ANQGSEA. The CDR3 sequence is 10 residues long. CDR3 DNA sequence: TGCAGCGGGGGGCCAGGTGAGCAGTTCTTC. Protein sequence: CSGGPGEQFF.

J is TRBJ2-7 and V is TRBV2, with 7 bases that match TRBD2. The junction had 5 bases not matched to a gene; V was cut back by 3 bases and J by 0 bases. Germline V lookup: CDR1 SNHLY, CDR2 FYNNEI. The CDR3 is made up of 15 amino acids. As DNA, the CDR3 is TGTGCCAGCAGTGAGCGACTAGCTGTCTCCTACGAGCAGTACTTC. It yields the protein CASSERLAVSYEQYF.

CDR3 sequence reads: CASSFGGQDYGYTF. In DNA form, the CDR3 reads TGTGCCAGCAGTTTTGGGGGACAGGATTATGGCTACACCTTC. The chain couples TRBV27 to TRBJ1-2; 8 bases agree with TRBD1. The CDR3 runs to 14 residues. The V gene end was trimmed by 3 bases and the J gene end by 5 bases; junction bases not matched to a gene: 5. CDR1 and CDR2 (germline): MNHEY, SMNVEV (reference sequence).

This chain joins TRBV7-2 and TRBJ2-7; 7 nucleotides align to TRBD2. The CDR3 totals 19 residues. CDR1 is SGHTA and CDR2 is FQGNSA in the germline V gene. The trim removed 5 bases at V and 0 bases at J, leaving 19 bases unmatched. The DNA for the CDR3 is TGTGCCAGCAGCCCCCTCGATGTCCTACTAGCGTGGAGCTCCTACGAGCAGTACTTC. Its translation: CASSPLDVLLAWSSYEQYF. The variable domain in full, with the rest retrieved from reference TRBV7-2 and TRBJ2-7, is GAGVSQSPSNKVTEKGKDVELRCDPISGHTALYWYRQSLGQGLEFLIYFQGNSAPDKSGLPSDRFSAERTGGSVSTLTIQRTQQEDSAVYLCASSPLDVLLAWSSYEQYFGPGTRLTVT.

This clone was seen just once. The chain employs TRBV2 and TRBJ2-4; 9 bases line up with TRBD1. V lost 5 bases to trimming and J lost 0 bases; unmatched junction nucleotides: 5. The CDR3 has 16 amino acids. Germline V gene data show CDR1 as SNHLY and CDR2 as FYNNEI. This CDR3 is CASSTGGGSAKNIQYF. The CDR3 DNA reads TGTGCCAGCAGTACAGGGGGCGGTTCAGCCAAAAACATTCAGTACTTC.

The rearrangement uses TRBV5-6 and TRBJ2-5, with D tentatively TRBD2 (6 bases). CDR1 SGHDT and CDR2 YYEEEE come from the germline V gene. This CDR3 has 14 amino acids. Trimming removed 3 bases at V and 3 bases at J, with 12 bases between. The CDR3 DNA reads TGTGCCAGCAGCTGGGCCGGCGGGGAAGAGACCCAGTACTTC. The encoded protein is CASSWAGGEETQYF.

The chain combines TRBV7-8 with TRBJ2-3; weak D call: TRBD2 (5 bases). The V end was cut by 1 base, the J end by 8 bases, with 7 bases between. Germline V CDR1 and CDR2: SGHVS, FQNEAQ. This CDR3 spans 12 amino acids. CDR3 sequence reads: CASSLGGGTQYF. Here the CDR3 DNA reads TGTGCCAGCAGCTTAGGTGGAGGTACGCAGTATTTT.

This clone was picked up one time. The CDR3 spells CASSEQGQATQYF. Here the CDR3 DNA reads TGTGCCAGCAGTGAACAGGGGCAGGCGACCCAGTACTTC. The rearrangement joins TRBV6-1 to TRBJ2-5; D may be TRBD1 (6 bases). Trimming took 2 bases from V and 7 from J, leaving 11 bases between them. CDR1 is MNHNS and CDR2 is SASEGT in the germline V gene. The CDR3 has 13 residues.

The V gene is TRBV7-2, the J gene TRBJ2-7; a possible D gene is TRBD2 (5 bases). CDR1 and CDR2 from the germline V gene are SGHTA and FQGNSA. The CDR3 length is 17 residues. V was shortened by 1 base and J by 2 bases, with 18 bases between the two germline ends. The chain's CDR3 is CASSLVSGSNFPYEQYF. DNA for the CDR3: TGTGCCAGCAGCTTAGTCAGTGGGAGCAATTTCCCCTACGAGCAGTACTTC.

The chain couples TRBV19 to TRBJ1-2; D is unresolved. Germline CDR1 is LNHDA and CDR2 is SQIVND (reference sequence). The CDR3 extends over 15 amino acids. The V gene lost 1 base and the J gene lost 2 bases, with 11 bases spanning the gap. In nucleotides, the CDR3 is TGTGCCAGTAGTATAGTGGGGAGCGGGAACTATGGCTACACCTTC. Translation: CASSIVGSGNYGYTF.

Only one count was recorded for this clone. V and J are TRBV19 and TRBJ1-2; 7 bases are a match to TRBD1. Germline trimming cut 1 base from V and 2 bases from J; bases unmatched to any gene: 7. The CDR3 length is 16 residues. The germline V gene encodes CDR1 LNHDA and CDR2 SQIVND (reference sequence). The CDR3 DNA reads TGTGCCAGTAGTATAGGCCGGGACAGCTTCAACTATGGCTACACCTTC. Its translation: CASSIGRDSFNYGYTF.

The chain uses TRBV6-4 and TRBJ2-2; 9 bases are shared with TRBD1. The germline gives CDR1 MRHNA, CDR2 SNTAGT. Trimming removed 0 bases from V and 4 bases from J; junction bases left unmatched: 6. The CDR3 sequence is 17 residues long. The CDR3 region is CASSDSSGQGFTGELFF. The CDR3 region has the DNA TGTGCCAGCAGTGACTCCTCCGGACAGGGGTTCACCGGGGAGCTGTTTTTT.

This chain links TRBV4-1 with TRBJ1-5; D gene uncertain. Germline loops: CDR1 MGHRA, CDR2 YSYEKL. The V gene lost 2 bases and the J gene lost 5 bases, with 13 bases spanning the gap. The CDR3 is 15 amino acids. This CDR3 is CASSQLAPSDQPQHF. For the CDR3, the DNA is TGCGCCAGCAGCCAACTCGCCCCGAGCGATCAGCCCCAGCATTTT.

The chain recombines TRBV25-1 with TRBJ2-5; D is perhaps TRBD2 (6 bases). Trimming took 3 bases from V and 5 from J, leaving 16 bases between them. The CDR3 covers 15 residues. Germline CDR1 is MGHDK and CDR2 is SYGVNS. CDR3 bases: TGTGCCAGCAGTGACCCCGGGGGAGTCAAGGAGACCCAGTACTTC. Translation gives CASSDPGGVKETQYF.

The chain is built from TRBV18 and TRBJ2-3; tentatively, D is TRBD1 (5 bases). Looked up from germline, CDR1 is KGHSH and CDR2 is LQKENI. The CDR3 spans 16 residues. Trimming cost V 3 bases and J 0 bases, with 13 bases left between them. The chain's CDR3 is CASSPPTGRSTDTQYF. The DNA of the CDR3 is TGTGCCAGCTCACCCCCCACAGGTAGAAGCACAGATACGCAGTATTTT.

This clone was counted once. The CDR3 nucleotides are TGTGCCAGCAGCGTAGGAGGAGGGGATCAGCCCCAGCATTTT. Encoded protein: CASSVGGGDQPQHF. The J gene is TRBJ1-5, the V gene TRBV9, with D tentatively TRBD1 (5 bases). The CDR3 runs 14 residues. V lost 0 bases, J lost 5 bases, and 9 bases lay in between. CDR1 is SGDLS, CDR2 YYNGEE, per germline.

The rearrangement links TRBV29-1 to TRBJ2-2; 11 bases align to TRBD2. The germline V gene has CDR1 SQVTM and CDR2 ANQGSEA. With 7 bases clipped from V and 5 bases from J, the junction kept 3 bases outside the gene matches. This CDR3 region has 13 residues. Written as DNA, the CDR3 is TGCAGCGATACTAGCGGGAGTACCGGGGAGCTGTTTTTT. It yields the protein CSDTSGSTGELFF.

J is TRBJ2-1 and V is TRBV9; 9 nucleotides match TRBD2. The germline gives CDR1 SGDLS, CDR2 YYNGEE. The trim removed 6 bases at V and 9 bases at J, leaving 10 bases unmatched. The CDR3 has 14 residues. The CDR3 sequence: CASNLDSGSSEQFF. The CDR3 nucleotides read TGTGCCAGCAACCTCGATAGCGGGAGTAGTGAGCAGTTCTTC.

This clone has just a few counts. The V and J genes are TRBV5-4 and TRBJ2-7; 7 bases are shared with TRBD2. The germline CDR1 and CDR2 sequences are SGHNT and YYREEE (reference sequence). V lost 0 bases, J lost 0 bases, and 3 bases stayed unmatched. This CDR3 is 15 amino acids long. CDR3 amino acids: CASSLAVAGSYEQYF. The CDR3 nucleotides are TGTGCCAGCAGCTTGGCAGTAGCGGGCTCCTACGAGCAGTACTTC.

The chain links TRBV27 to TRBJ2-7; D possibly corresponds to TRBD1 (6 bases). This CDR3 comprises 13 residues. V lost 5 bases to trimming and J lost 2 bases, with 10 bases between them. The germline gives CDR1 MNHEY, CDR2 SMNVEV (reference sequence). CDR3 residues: CASSRTAPYEQYF. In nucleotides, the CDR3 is TGTGCCAGCAGTCGGACAGCCCCCTACGAGCAGTACTTC.

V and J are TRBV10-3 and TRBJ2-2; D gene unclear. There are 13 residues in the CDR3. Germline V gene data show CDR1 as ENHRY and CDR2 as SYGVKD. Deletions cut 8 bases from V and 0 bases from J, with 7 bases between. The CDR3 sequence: CAILGSNTGELFF. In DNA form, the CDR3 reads TGTGCCATCCTCGGTTCGAACACCGGGGAGCTGTTTTTT.

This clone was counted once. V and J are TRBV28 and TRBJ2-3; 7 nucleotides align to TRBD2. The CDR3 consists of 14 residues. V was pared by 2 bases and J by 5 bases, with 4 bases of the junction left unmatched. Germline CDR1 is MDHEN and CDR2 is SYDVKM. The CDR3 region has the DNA TGTGCCAGCAGTTTAGGCGGGAGTAGAGATACGCAGTATTTT. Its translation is CASSLGGSRDTQYF.

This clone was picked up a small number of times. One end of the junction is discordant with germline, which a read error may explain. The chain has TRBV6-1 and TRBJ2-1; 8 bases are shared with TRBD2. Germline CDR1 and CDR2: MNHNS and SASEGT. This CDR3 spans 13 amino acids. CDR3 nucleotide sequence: TGTGCCAGCAGATTCCCGGGACTAGGGGACTTGGTCTTC. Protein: CASRFPGLGDLVF.

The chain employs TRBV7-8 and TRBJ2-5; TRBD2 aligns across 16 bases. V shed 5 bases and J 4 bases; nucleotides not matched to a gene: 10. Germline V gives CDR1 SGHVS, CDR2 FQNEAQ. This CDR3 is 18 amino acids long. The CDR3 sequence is CASSTLGTSGRVGETQYF. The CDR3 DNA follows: TGTGCCAGCAGCACACTAGGGACTAGCGGGAGGGTGGGAGAGACCCAGTACTTC.

The CDR3 protein is CASSQGEGSYEQYF. In nucleotides, the CDR3 is TGCGCCAGCAGCCAAGGGGAGGGATCCTACGAGCAGTACTTC. This chain joins TRBV4-3 and TRBJ2-7; 7 nucleotides match TRBD2. Germline-derived CDR1 and CDR2 are LGHNA and YSLEER. There are 14 residues in the CDR3. The V and J ends lost 1 base and 1 base, in that order; junction bases with no gene match: 1.

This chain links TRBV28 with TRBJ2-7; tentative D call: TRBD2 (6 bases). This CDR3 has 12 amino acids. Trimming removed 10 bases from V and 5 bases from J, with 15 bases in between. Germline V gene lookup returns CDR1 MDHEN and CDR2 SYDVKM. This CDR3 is CATPGEGNEQYF. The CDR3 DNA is TGTGCCACCCCGGGAGAGGGTAACGAGCAGTACTTC.

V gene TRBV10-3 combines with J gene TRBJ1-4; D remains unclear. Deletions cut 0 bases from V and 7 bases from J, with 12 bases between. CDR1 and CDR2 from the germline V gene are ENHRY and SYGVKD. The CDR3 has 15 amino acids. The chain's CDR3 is CAISESTGNGEKLFF. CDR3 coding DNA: TGTGCCATCAGTGAGTCTACGGGTAATGGTGAAAAACTGTTTTTT.